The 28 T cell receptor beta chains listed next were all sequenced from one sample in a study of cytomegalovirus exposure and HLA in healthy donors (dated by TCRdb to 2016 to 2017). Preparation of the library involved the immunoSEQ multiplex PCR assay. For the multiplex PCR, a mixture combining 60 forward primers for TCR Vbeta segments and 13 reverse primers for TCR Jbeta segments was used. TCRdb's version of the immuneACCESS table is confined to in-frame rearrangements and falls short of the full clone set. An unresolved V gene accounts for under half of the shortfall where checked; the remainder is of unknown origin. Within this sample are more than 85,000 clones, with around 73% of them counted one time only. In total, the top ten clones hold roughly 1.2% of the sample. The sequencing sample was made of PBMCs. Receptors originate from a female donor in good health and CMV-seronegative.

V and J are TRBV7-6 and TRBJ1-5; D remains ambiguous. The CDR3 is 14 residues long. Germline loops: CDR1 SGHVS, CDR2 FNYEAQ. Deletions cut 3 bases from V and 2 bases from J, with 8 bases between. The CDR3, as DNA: TGTGCCAGCAGCTTCCCGGGTGGCAATCAGCCCCAGCATTTT. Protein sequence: CASSFPGGNQPQHF.

This CDR3 is CASSAQQGGNTIYF. The CDR3 DNA is TGTGCCAGCAGCGCCCAACAGGGGGGAAACACCATATATTTT. The chain carries TRBV7-9 and TRBJ1-3, with TRBD1 identical over 7 bases. CDR1 and CDR2 (germline): SEHNR, FQNEAQ (reference sequence). V shed 5 bases, J shed 4 bases, and the junction held 5 bases outside the gene matches. CDR3 length equals 14 residues.

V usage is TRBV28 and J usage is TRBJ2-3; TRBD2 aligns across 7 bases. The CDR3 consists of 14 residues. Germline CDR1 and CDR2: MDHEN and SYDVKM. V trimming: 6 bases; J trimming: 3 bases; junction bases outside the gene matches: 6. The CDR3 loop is CASRRELKTDTQYF. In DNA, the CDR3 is TGTGCCAGCAGGCGGGAGTTAAAAACAGATACGCAGTATTTT.

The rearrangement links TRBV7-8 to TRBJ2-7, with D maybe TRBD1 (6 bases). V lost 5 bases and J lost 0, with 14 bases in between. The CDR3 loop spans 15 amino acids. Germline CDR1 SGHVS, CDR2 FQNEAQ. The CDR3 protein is CASSLPQGHSYEQYF. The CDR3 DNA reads TGTGCCAGCAGCCTCCCGCAGGGGCACTCCTACGAGCAGTACTTC.

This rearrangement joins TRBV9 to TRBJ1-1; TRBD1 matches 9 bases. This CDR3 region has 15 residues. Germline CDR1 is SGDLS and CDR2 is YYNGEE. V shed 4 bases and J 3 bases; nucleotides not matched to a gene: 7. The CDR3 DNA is TGTGCCAGCAGCACAAACAGGGGGCCGGACACTGAAGCTTTCTTT. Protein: CASSTNRGPDTEAFF.

The CDR3 reads CASSLGGDEAFF. CDR3 in DNA: TGTGCCAGCAGCTTGGGAGGGGATGAAGCTTTCTTT. The J gene is TRBJ1-1, the V gene TRBV7-9, with a possible D match to TRBD1 (5 bases). The CDR3 runs 12 residues. Trimming took off 3 bases at V and 7 bases at J, with 9 bases between the two ends. Per the germline V gene, CDR1 is SEHNR and CDR2 is FQNEAQ (reference sequence).

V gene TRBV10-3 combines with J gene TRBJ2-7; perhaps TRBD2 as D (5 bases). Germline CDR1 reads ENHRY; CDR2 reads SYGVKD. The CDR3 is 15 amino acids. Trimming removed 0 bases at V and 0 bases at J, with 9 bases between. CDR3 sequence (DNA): TGTGCCATCAGTGAGTCGGTGGGGAGCTCCTACGAGCAGTACTTC. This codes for CAISESVGSSYEQYF.

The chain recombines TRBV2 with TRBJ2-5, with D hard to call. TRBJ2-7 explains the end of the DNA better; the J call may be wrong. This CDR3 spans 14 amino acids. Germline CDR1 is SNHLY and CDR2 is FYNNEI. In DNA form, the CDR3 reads TGTGCCAGCAACGAGAGAAGCGCCTCCTACGAGCAGTACTTC. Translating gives CASNERSASYEQYF.

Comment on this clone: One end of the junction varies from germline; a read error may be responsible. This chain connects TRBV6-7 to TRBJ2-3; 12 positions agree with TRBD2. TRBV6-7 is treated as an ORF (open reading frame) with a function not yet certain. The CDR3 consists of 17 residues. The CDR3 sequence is CVSSGRLAGVKTDTQYF. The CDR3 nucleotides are TGTGTCAGCAGTGGCCGACTAGCGGGAGTGAAAACAGATACGCAGTATTTT.

CDR3 nucleotide sequence: TGTGCCAGCAGTTTATACGGAACTAGCAGAAACAATGAGCAGTTCTTC. Translating gives CASSLYGTSRNNEQFF. The rearrangement uses TRBV27 and TRBJ2-1; D is perhaps TRBD2 (6 bases). Trimming shortened V by 1 base and J by 5 bases, and 15 bases separated the two germline ends. CDR3 size: 16 residues. Germline V gene data show CDR1 as MNHEY and CDR2 as SMNVEV (reference sequence).

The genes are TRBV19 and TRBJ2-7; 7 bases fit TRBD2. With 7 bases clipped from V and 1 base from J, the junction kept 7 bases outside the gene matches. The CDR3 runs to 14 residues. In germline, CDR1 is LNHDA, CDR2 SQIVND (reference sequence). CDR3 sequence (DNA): TGTGCCAGTAAATTCGGGGAGGGTTCCTACGAGCAGTACTTC. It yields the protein CASKFGEGSYEQYF.

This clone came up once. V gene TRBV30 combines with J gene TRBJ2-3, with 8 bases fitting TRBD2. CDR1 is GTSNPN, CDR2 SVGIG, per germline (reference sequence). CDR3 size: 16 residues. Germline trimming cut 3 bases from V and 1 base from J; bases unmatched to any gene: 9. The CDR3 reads CAWSRGATSGTDTQYF. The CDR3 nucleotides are TGTGCCTGGAGCCGGGGCGCGACTAGCGGCACAGATACGCAGTATTTT.

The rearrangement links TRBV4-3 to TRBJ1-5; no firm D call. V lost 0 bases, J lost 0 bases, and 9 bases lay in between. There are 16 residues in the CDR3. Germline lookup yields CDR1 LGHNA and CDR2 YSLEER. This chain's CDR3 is CASSQDLGYSNQPQHF. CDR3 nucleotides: TGCGCCAGCAGCCAAGATCTCGGGTATAGCAATCAGCCCCAGCATTTT.

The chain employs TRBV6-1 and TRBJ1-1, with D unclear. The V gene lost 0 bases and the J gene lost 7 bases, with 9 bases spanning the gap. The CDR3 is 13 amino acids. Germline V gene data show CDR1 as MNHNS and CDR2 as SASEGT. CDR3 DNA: TGTGCCAGCAGTGAAGCGGGCAGGATTGAAGCTTTCTTT. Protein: CASSEAGRIEAFF.

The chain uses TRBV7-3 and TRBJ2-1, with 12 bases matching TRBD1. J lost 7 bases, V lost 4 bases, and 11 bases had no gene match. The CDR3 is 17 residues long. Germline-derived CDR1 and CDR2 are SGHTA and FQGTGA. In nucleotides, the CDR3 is TGTGCCAGCAGCTCGCACGAGGGACAGGGGGCTTGGAATGAGCAGTTCTTC. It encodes CASSSHEGQGAWNEQFF. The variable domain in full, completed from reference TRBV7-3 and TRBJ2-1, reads GAGVSQTPSNKVTEKGKYVELRCDPISGHTALYWYRQSLGQGPEFLIYFQGTGAADDSGLPNDRFFAVRPEGSVSTLKIQRTERGDSAVYLCASSSHEGQGAWNEQFFGPGTRLTVL.

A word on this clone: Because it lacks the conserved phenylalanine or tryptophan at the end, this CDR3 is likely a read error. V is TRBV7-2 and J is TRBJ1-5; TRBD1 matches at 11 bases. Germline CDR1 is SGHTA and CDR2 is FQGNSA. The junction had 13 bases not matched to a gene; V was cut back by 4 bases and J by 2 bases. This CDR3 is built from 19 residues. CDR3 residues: CASSSTGTGGSYRNQPQHS. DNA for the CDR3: TGTGCCAGCAGCTCCACCGGGACAGGGGGTTCCTATCGCAATCAGCCCCAGCATTCT.

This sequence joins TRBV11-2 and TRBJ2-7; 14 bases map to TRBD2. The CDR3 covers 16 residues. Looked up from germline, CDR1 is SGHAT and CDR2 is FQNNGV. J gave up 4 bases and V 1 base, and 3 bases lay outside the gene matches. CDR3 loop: CASSLGLAGGRYEQYF. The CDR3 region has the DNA TGTGCCAGCAGCTTAGGACTAGCGGGGGGGAGGTACGAGCAGTACTTC.

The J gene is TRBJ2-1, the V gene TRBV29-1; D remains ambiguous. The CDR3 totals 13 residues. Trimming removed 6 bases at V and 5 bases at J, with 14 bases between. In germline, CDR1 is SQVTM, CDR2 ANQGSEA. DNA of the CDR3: TGCAGCGTCAATGAGGCCGTCGACAATGAGCAGTTCTTC. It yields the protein CSVNEAVDNEQFF.

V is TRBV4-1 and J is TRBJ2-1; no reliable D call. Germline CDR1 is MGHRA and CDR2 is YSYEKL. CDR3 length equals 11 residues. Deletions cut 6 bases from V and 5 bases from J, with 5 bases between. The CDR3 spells CASRQDNEQFF. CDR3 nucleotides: TGCGCCAGCAGGCAGGACAATGAGCAGTTCTTC.

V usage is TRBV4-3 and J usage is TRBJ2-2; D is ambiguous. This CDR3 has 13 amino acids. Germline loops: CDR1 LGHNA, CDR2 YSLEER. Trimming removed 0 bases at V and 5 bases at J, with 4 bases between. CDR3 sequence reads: CASSQDRTGELFF. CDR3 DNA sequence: TGCGCCAGCAGCCAAGATCGGACCGGGGAGCTGTTTTTT.

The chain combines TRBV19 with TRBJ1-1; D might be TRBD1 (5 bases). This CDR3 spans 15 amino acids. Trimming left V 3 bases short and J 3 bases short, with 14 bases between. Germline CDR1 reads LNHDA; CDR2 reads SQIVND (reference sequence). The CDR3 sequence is CASSIWGPGDTEAFF. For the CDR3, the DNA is TGTGCCAGTAGTATCTGGGGCCCGGGGGACACTGAAGCTTTCTTT.

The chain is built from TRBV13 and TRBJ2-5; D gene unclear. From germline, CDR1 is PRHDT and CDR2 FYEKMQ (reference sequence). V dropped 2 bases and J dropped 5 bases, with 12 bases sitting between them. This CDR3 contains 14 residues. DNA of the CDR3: TGTGCCAGCAGCTTATCGAGCAGGTCTGAGACCCAGTACTTC. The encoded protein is CASSLSSRSETQYF. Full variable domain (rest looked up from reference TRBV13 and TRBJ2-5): AAGVIQSPRHLIKEKRETATLKCYPIPRHDTVYWYQQGPGQDPQFLISFYEKMQSDKGSIPDRFSAQQFSDYHSELNMSSLELGDSALYFCASSLSSRSETQYFGPGTRLLVL.

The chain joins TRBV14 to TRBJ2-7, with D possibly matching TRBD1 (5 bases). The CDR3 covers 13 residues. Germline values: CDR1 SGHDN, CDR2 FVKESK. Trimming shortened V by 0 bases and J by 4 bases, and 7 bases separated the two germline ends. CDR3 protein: CASSQETAYEQYF. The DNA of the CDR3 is TGTGCCAGCAGCCAAGAGACAGCTTACGAGCAGTACTTC.

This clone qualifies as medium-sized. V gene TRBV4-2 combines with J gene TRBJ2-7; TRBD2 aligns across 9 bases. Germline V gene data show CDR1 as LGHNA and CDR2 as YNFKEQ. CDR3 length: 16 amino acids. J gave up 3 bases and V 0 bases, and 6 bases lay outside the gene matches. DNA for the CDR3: TGTGCCAGCAGCCAAGAGGTAGCGGGAGAGTTCTACGAGCAGTACTTC. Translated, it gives CASSQEVAGEFYEQYF.

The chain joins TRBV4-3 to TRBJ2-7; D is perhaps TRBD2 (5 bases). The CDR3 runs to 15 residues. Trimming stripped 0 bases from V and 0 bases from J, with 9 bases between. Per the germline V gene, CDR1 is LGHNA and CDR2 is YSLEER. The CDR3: CASSQEEGTSYEQYF. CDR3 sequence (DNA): TGCGCCAGCAGCCAAGAAGAGGGCACCTCCTACGAGCAGTACTTC.

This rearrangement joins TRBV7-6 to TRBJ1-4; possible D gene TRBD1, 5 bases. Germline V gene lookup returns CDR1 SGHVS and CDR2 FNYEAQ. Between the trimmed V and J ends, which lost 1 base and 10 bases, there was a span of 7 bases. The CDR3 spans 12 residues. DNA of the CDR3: TGTGCCAGCAGCTTAGGTCAGGGAAAACTGTTTTTT. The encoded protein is CASSLGQGKLFF.

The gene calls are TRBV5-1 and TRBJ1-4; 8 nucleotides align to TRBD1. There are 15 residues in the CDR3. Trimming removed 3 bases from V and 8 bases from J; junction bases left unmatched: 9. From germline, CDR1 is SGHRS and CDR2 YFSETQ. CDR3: CASSSQNGQGEKLFF. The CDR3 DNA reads TGCGCCAGCAGCTCACAAAACGGACAGGGCGAAAAACTGTTTTTT. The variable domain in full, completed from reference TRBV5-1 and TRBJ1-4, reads KAGVTQTPRYLIKTRGQQVTLSCSPISGHRSVSWYQQTPGQGLQFLFEYFSETQRNKGNFPGRFSGRQFSNSRSEMNVSTLELGDSALYLCASSSQNGQGEKLFFGSGTQLSVL.

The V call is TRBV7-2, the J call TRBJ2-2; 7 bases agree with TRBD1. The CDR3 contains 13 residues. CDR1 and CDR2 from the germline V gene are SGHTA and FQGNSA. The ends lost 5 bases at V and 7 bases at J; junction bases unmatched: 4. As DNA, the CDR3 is TGTGCCAGCAGCGTAGACAGGGACGGGGAGCTGTTTTTT. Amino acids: CASSVDRDGELFF.